This T cell receptor beta chain was sequenced in a study of neurological immune-mediated disorders. Study conclusions and caveats: The absence of any CDR3 amino acid sequence shared by expanded clones across subjects suggests that repertoires were private in all groups.

Trimming left V 6 bases short and J 4 bases short, with 21 bases between. CDR3 size: 16 residues. cDNA was made by 5'RACE with 10-nucleotide random UMIs. Every sequencing run generated in excess of 180 million TCR-beta sequences. These sequences covered 15-18 subjects. Each CDR3 protein is one row after TCRdb ran MiXCR on the 5' RACE reads. This table holds approximately 53,000 distinct CDR3 sequences, less than 12% found once. As to time point: longitudinal time-point 1 (baseline). Volunteers attending a blood bank in Maryland, USA, served as healthy controls. At least ten counts were recorded for this clonotype. What it binds is not known.

The gene calls are TRBV12-3 or TRBV12-4 and TRBJ1-2; the D is unclear. This clonotype was obtained from a middle-aged woman in good health. Sequenced material: PBMCs. In DNA, the CDR3 is TGTGCCAGCAGATACCCTACTGAGGGAGGCAGCTATGGCTACACCTTC. Translating gives CASRYPTEGGSYGYTF.